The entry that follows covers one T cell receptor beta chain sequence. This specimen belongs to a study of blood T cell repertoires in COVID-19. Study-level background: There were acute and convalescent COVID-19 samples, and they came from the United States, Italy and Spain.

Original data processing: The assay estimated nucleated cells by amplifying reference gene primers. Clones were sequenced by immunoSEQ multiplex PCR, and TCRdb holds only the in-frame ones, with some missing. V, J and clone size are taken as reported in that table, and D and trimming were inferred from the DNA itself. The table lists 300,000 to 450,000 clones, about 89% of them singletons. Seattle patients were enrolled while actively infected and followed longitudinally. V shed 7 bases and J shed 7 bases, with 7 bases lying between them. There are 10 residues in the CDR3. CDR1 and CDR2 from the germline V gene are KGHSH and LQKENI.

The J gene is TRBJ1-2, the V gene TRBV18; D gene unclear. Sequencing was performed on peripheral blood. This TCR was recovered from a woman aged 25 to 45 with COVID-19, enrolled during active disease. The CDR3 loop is CASWSGGYTF. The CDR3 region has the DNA TGTGCCAGCTGGAGCGGTGGCTACACCTTC.